This is a list of T cell receptor beta chains from one sample in a study of beta chain features in type 1 diabetes. Generated by immunoSEQ multiplex PCR, the TCRdb table keeps only in-frame clones and is missing some. The data contain under 850,000 clones, around an eighth of them singletons. The sequenced material came from naive CD4+ T cells from blood. These receptor sequences come from a man aged 18 to 30 with type 1 diabetes. CDR3s include the opening cysteine and the closing phenylalanine or tryptophan. Fields, in order: V gene, J gene, D gene, clone size, CDR3 protein, CDR3 DNA. D genes are given only for firm matches. Size is stated for part of the rows, as once, few or many counts, or as a class when the clone is expanded.

V: TRBV6-5
J: TRBJ1-1
D: .
size: .
CDR3: CASSSGPDTEAFF
DNA: TGTGCCAGCAGTTCCGGCCCCGACACTGAAGCTTTCTTT

V: TRBV15
J: TRBJ1-2
D: .
size: few
CDR3: CATSSATGNYGYTF
DNA: TGTGCCACCAGCAGTGCCACAGGGAACTATGGCTACACCTTC

V: TRBV7-2
J: TRBJ2-1
D: .
size: few
CDR3: CASSNYNSEQFF
DNA: TGTGCCAGCAGCAATTACAACAGTGAGCAGTTCTTC

V: TRBV7-2
J: TRBJ1-2
D: TRBD1
size: .
CDR3: CASSFDRGPNYGYTF
DNA: TGTGCCAGCAGCTTCGACAGGGGTCCCAACTATGGCTACACCTTC

V: TRBV4-2
J: TRBJ1-3
D: .
size: once
CDR3: CASSAWGIVGNTIYF
DNA: TGTGCCAGCAGCGCATGGGGAATCGTCGGAAACACCATATATTTT

V: TRBV4-1
J: TRBJ1-1
D: .
size: .
CDR3: CASSQKLTANTEAFF
DNA: TGCGCCAGCAGCCAGAAGCTGACAGCGAACACTGAAGCTTTCTTT

V: TRBV27
J: TRBJ2-7
D: TRBD1
size: .
CDR3: CASSLRGQPREQYF
DNA: TGTGCCAGCAGTTTACGGGGACAGCCTAGGGAGCAGTACTTC

V: TRBV2
J: TRBJ1-1
D: .
size: .
CDR3: CASSDLGTTEAFF
DNA: TGTGCCAGCAGTGATTTGGGCACCACTGAAGCTTTCTTT

V: TRBV11-1
J: TRBJ2-1
D: TRBD1
size: few
CDR3: CASSRRGTGDGNEQFF
DNA: TGTGCCAGCAGCAGAAGGGGGACAGGGGATGGGAATGAGCAGTTCTTC

V: TRBV11-2
J: TRBJ1-2
D: .
size: few
CDR3: CASSFDWGYGYTF
DNA: TGTGCCAGCAGCTTTGATTGGGGCTATGGCTACACCTTC

V: TRBV28
J: TRBJ2-3
D: .
size: many
CDR3: CASTTRGRTDTQYF
DNA: TGTGCCAGCACCACGAGGGGACGCACAGATACGCAGTATTTT

V: TRBV4-2
J: TRBJ1-1
D: TRBD1
size: .
CDR3: CASSQGTGPTEAFF
DNA: TGTGCCAGCAGCCAGGGGACAGGACCCACTGAAGCTTTCTTT

V: TRBV23-1
J: TRBJ1-1
D: .
size: few
CDR3: CASSQAGHRINTEAFF
DNA: TGCGCCAGCAGTCAGGCTGGACACCGGATAAACACTGAAGCTTTCTTT

V: TRBV30
J: TRBJ1-2
D: .
size: .
CDR3: CAWGRDGYTF
DNA: TGTGCCTGGGGCAGGGATGGCTACACCTTC

V: TRBV5-6
J: TRBJ2-7
D: .
size: few
CDR3: CASSFTGASNYEQYF
DNA: TGTGCCAGCAGCTTCACGGGGGCGAGCAACTACGAGCAGTACTTC

V: TRBV7-9
J: TRBJ2-5
D: TRBD2
size: few
CDR3: CASSPRLAGASYQETQYF
DNA: TGTGCCAGCAGCCCTAGACTAGCGGGGGCCTCGTACCAAGAGACCCAGTACTTC

V: TRBV30
J: TRBJ1-3
D: .
size: .
CDR3: CAWQGRNTIYF
DNA: TGTGCCTGGCAGGGGAGAAACACCATATATTTT

V: TRBV30
J: TRBJ1-4
D: .
size: few
CDR3: CAWSDRTVENEKLFF
DNA: TGTGCCTGGAGTGACCGGACAGTGGAGAATGAAAAACTGTTTTTT

V: TRBV7-2
J: TRBJ1-6
D: TRBD1
size: .
CDR3: CASSSQGVRSYNSPLHF
DNA: TGTGCCAGCAGCTCACAGGGGGTCCGCTCCTATAATTCACCCCTCCACTTT

V: TRBV30
J: TRBJ1-1
D: TRBD1
size: few
CDR3: CAWRPRGGTRLNTEAFF
DNA: TGTGCCTGGAGACCCAGGGGGGGTACCAGGCTGAACACTGAAGCTTTCTTT

V: TRBV5-5
J: TRBJ1-5
D: .
size: .
CDR3: CASSTQGINQPQHF
DNA: TGTGCCAGCAGCACACAGGGTATCAATCAGCCCCAGCATTTT

V: TRBV9
J: TRBJ2-1
D: TRBD2
size: .
CDR3: CASSVASGIYNEQFF
DNA: TGTGCCAGCAGCGTCGCTAGCGGAATCTACAATGAGCAGTTCTTC

V: TRBV5-1
J: TRBJ2-6
D: .
size: .
CDR3: CASSLEGGGANVLTF
DNA: TGCGCCAGCAGCTTGGAGGGTGGTGGGGCCAACGTCCTGACTTTC

V: TRBV10-1
J: TRBJ2-3
D: TRBD1
size: .
CDR3: CASSESGQGTDTQYF
DNA: TGCGCCAGCAGTGAATCGGGACAGGGGACAGATACGCAGTATTTT

V: TRBV9
J: TRBJ2-2
D: TRBD1
size: .
CDR3: CASSVDGTGNGELFF
DNA: TGTGCCAGCAGCGTAGACGGGACAGGGAACGGGGAGCTGTTTTTT

V: TRBV30
J: TRBJ1-1
D: .
size: few
CDR3: CAWGWVSTEAFF
DNA: TGTGCCTGGGGATGGGTGAGCACTGAAGCTTTCTTT

V: TRBV29-1
J: TRBJ2-3
D: .
size: few
CDR3: CSVPLGREGASTDTQYF
DNA: TGCAGCGTGCCCCTTGGGAGGGAGGGGGCCTCCACAGATACGCAGTATTTT

V: TRBV19
J: TRBJ1-2
D: .
size: .
CDR3: CASSIEYSLYGYTF
DNA: TGTGCCAGTAGTATAGAATACAGCCTCTATGGCTACACCTTC

V: TRBV28
J: TRBJ2-7
D: .
size: few
CDR3: CASIPGGDPYEQYF
DNA: TGTGCCAGCATCCCCGGAGGAGATCCCTACGAGCAGTACTTC

V: TRBV5-4
J: TRBJ1-2
D: .
size: few
CDR3: CASSGPQGGYGYTF
DNA: TGTGCCAGCAGCGGGCCACAGGGTGGGTATGGCTACACCTTC

V: TRBV2
J: TRBJ1-2
D: .
size: .
CDR3: CASSRDRPNYGYTF
DNA: TGTGCCAGCAGTAGGGACCGACCTAACTATGGCTACACCTTC

V: TRBV30
J: TRBJ2-7
D: .
size: few
CDR3: CAWSVWGTYEQYF
DNA: TGTGCCTGGAGTGTATGGGGCACCTACGAGCAGTACTTC

V: TRBV6-1
J: TRBJ2-7
D: .
size: .
CDR3: CASSPDSLAGHF
DNA: TGTGCCAGCAGCCCCGATAGCCTCGCCGGGCACTTC

V: TRBV27
J: TRBJ2-1
D: TRBD2
size: .
CDR3: CASSPGLVVNEQFF
DNA: TGTGCCAGCAGTCCCGGACTAGTTGTCAATGAGCAGTTCTTC

V: TRBV9
J: TRBJ2-2
D: TRBD2
size: few
CDR3: CASSVAAGGYTGELFF
DNA: TGTGCCAGCAGCGTAGCAGCGGGGGGATACACCGGGGAGCTGTTTTTT

V: TRBV30
J: TRBJ2-2
D: TRBD2
size: .
CDR3: CALRSGGSGTGELFF
DNA: TGTGCCCTGCGGAGCGGGGGGTCTGGGACCGGGGAGCTGTTTTTT

V: TRBV15
J: TRBJ1-1
D: .
size: .
CDR3: CATSGWDGKNTEAFF
DNA: TGTGCCACCAGCGGTTGGGACGGAAAGAACACTGAAGCTTTCTTT

V: TRBV6-6
J: TRBJ2-5
D: .
size: few
CDR3: CASSYPGNRRLGDF
DNA: TGTGCCAGCAGTTACCCGGGTAACAGAAGGTTGGGGGACTTC

V: TRBV4-1
J: TRBJ1-1
D: .
size: .
CDR3: CASSQEAANTEAFF
DNA: TGCGCCAGCAGCCAAGAAGCTGCGAACACTGAAGCTTTCTTT

V: TRBV7-9
J: TRBJ1-1
D: .
size: few
CDR3: CASSLPMPLTEAFF
DNA: TGTGCCAGCTCCCTTCCCATGCCCCTCACTGAAGCTTTCTTT

V: TRBV19
J: TRBJ1-2
D: .
size: .
CDR3: CASSNYGYTF
DNA: TGTGCCAGTAGTAACTATGGCTACACCTTC

V: TRBV5-4
J: TRBJ2-7
D: TRBD1
size: few
CDR3: CASSEWDRPPYEQYF
DNA: TGTGCCAGCAGCGAATGGGACAGGCCGCCCTACGAGCAGTACTTC

V: TRBV9
J: TRBJ2-1
D: .
size: few
CDR3: CASSVLSGSNNEQFF
DNA: TGTGCCAGCAGCGTTCTTTCAGGGAGCAACAATGAGCAGTTCTTC

V: TRBV7-9
J: TRBJ1-4
D: .
size: few
CDR3: CADGATDGEKLFF
DNA: TGTGCCGACGGGGCTACGGACGGTGAAAAACTGTTTTTT

V: TRBV7-2
J: TRBJ2-3
D: .
size: few
CDR3: CASSRGLDTDTQYF
DNA: TGTGCCAGCAGCCGAGGGTTAGACACAGATACGCAGTATTTT

V: TRBV30
J: TRBJ1-2
D: TRBD1
size: .
CDR3: CAWRTGGAYYGYTF
DNA: TGTGCCTGGAGGACAGGGGGCGCGTACTATGGCTACACCTTC

V: TRBV6-5
J: TRBJ1-6
D: .
size: few
CDR3: CASSYWRDTESPLHF
DNA: TGTGCCAGCAGTTACTGGCGGGACACCGAGTCACCCCTCCACTTT

V: TRBV9
J: TRBJ2-7
D: TRBD2
size: few
CDR3: CASSVGIPAGGLYEQYF
DNA: TGTGCCAGCAGCGTAGGAATCCCAGCGGGGGGCCTCTACGAGCAGTACTTC

V: TRBV9
J: TRBJ2-2
D: .
size: few
CDR3: CASSAQVTVSPSTGELFF
DNA: TGTGCCAGCAGCGCTCAGGTGACAGTCTCCCCTAGCACCGGGGAGCTGTTTTTT

V: TRBV25-1
J: TRBJ2-1
D: .
size: few
CDR3: CASSSGHTEGNEQFF
DNA: TGTGCCAGCAGTTCGGGACATACGGAGGGGAATGAGCAGTTCTTC

V: TRBV2
J: TRBJ2-5
D: .
size: .
CDR3: CASSGDRETQYF
DNA: TGTGCCAGCAGTGGAGACAGAGAGACCCAGTACTTC